This section outlines one TCR beta chain sequence together with its context. The V gene lost 2 bases and the J gene lost 6 bases, with 8 bases spanning the gap. The CDR3 runs to 12 residues. Methods used by the authors: How many nucleated cells were present was estimated from reference gene primer amplification. The repertoire was sequenced with immunoSEQ multiplex PCR; TCRdb's copy has only in-frame clones and lacks some. V, J and clone size reflect that table, while D and trimming were determined from the DNA. This sample carries 100,000 to 150,000 clones, more than 70% of them seen once, and the ten largest clones take around a tenth. This record belongs to a study of blood T cell repertoires in COVID-19. Study at large: Samples of COVID-19 (acute and convalescent) were obtained from the United States, Italy and Spain.

Sequenced input: peripheral blood. This TCR was sampled from a man aged 50-59 years with acute or convalescent COVID-19. This chain joins TRBV12-3 or TRBV12-4 and TRBJ2-7; D unclear. The CDR3 region is CASSLQVSEQYF. DNA of the CDR3: TGTGCCAGCAGTTTACAGGTTAGCGAGCAGTACTTC.